Below are 29 T cell receptor beta chains sequenced from a single sample in a study of patients and donors after allogeneic stem cell transplantation. In TCRdb, the RT-PCR reads were re-called with MiXCR into one record per CDR3 protein. This table has roughly 40,000 distinct CDR3 sequences, about 31% appearing once. The sequenced material came from blood, either unsorted or a sorted T cell fraction (not recorded which). These receptors were obtained from a human donor who was either an allogeneic HSCT recipient or a stem cell or donor lymphocyte infusion donor (not recorded which). It is not recorded whose cells these are; they may come from a transplant donor.

The chain recombines TRBV7-9 with TRBJ2-3, with D perhaps assigned TRBD1 or TRBD2 (5 bases each). The V gene lost 2 bases and the J gene lost 1 base, with 16 bases spanning the gap. Per germline, CDR1 SEHNR and CDR2 FQNEAQ (reference sequence). CDR3 length: 17 residues. Here the CDR3 reads CASSLRESGAGTDTQYF. The CDR3 nucleotides are TGTGCCAGCAGCTTAAGGGAGAGTGGGGCCGGCACAGATACGCAGTATTTT.

This clonotype was recorded a few times. The chain recombines TRBV20-1 with TRBJ1-5; D gene ambiguous. The length of the CDR3 is 15 residues. Germline CDR1 DFQATT, CDR2 SNEGSKA (reference sequence). V dropped 6 bases and J dropped 2 bases, with 17 bases sitting between them. The CDR3 nucleotides are TGCAGTGCCCTGGCCGGGTTCACGGGCAATCAGCCCCAGCATTTT. It codes for CSALAGFTGNQPQHF.

The chain has TRBV15 and TRBJ2-5; D is perhaps TRBD2 (6 bases). Trimming took 5 bases from V and 5 from J, leaving 9 bases between them. The CDR3 consists of 12 residues. Germline V gene sequence: CDR1 LNHNV, CDR2 YYDKDF (reference sequence). This CDR3 is CATSSAGETQYF. CDR3 nucleotide sequence: TGTGCCACCAGCTCCGCGGGGGAGACCCAGTACTTC.

This clonotype was observed a few times. The chain combines TRBV4-1 with TRBJ1-1, with 10 bases lining up with TRBD1. Per the germline V gene, CDR1 is MGHRA and CDR2 is YSYEKL. The junction had 7 bases not matched to a gene; V was cut back by 4 bases and J by 5 bases. This CDR3 region has 15 residues. This CDR3 reads CASSPRDRGQTEAFF. The DNA of the CDR3 is TGCGCCAGCAGCCCTCGCGACAGGGGGCAGACTGAAGCTTTCTTT.

J is TRBJ1-5 and V is TRBV20-1; no firm D call. Trimming shortened V by 3 bases and J by 2 bases, and 8 bases separated the two germline ends. In germline, CDR1 is DFQATT, CDR2 SNEGSKA (reference sequence). This CDR3 region has 13 residues. CDR3 sequence (DNA): TGCAGTGCTAGGCAAGCGGGCAATCAGCCCCAGCATTTT. Protein product: CSARQAGNQPQHF.

This chain links TRBV5-1 with TRBJ2-2; D is uncertain. The CDR3 covers 15 residues. Trimming removed 2 bases from V and 3 bases from J, with 11 bases in between. Germline CDR1 SGHRS, CDR2 YFSETQ. The CDR3 is CASSFGRKHTGELFF. The CDR3 DNA reads as TGCGCCAGCAGCTTTGGTAGAAAGCACACCGGGGAGCTGTTTTTT.

This clonotype was picked up a small number of times. The gene calls are TRBV10-3 and TRBJ1-2; D is uncertain. The CDR3 length is 14 residues. CDR1 and CDR2 (germline): ENHRY, SYGVKD. With 3 bases removed from V and 4 bases from J, the gap between germline ends came to 12 bases. Here the CDR3 reads CAISDLQATYGYTF. DNA of the CDR3: TGTGCCATCAGTGACTTGCAGGCTACCTATGGCTACACCTTC.

This sequence joins TRBV20-1 and TRBJ2-2, with a weak D call TRBD1 (6 bases). Germline-derived CDR1 and CDR2 are DFQATT and SNEGSKA (reference sequence). V lost 3 bases and J 13 bases, leaving 15 bases between the germline ends. The CDR3 totals 12 residues. In DNA, the CDR3 is TGCAGTGCTAGCGCGGACAGAAGGGCGCTGTTTTTT. Translation: CSASADRRALFF.

J is TRBJ1-5 and V is TRBV24-1; 7 bases align to TRBD1. J lost 1 base, V lost 3 bases, and 8 bases had no gene match. Germline V gene lookup returns CDR1 KGHDR and CDR2 SFDVKD. The CDR3 totals 17 residues. This chain's CDR3 is CATSDPRTGQSNQPQHF. The CDR3, as DNA: TGTGCCACCAGTGATCCTAGGACAGGACAGAGCAATCAGCCCCAGCATTTT.

The V and J genes are TRBV4-2 and TRBJ2-5; D may be TRBD2 (6 bases). Germline V gene sequence: CDR1 LGHNA, CDR2 YNFKEQ. V gave up 2 bases and J gave up 5 bases, with 15 bases separating them. The CDR3 covers 15 residues. CDR3 sequence (DNA): TGTGCCAGCAGCCAATTGCTACGGGGGTTGGAGACCCAGTACTTC. Translated, it gives CASSQLLRGLETQYF.

This clonotype was seen a few times. The chain joins TRBV19 to TRBJ1-2; D gene uncertain. Germline V gene lookup returns CDR1 LNHDA and CDR2 SQIVND (reference sequence). The CDR3 is 15 amino acids. The germline V and J ends were trimmed by 3 bases and 1 base, with 12 bases remaining between them. The CDR3 here is CASSISGTVNYGYTF. In DNA form, the CDR3 reads TGTGCCAGTAGTATTTCGGGTACAGTTAACTATGGCTACACCTTC.

This clonotype has only a few counts. This sequence joins TRBV20-1 and TRBJ2-4; D not certain. The CDR3 is 13 residues long. Germline CDR1 and CDR2: DFQATT and SNEGSKA (reference sequence). V was shortened by 1 base and J by 0 bases, with 4 bases between the two germline ends. The CDR3 sequence is CSARVLAKNIQYF. CDR3 in DNA: TGCAGTGCTAGAGTTCTAGCCAAAAACATTCAGTACTTC.

The rearrangement joins TRBV6-5 to TRBJ1-4; 11 bases agree with TRBD1. The germline V gene encodes CDR1 MNHEY and CDR2 SVGAGI. V lost 2 bases, J lost 5 bases, and 1 base stayed unmatched. The CDR3 has 15 residues. The CDR3 region has the DNA TGTGCCAGCAGTTACGGGACAGGGGGGAATGAAAAACTGTTTTTT. This translates into CASSYGTGGNEKLFF.

Details on this clonotype: This may stem from a read error, because a much larger clone lies one nucleotide away. The V call is TRBV24-1, the J call TRBJ1-2; the D is unclear. This CDR3 comprises 12 residues. CDR1 and CDR2 (germline): KGHDR, SFDVKD. The CDR3 DNA sequence: TGTGCCACCAGTGGAAGTTCCTATGGCTTCACCTTC. As protein: CATSGSSYGFTF.

V gene TRBV5-6 combines with J gene TRBJ2-7; 7 bases are a match to TRBD2. V shed 4 bases, J shed 7 bases, and the junction held 8 bases outside the gene matches. Germline V gives CDR1 SGHDT, CDR2 YYEEEE. The CDR3 is 13 amino acids. CDR3 residues: CASSHGTTVEQYF. The CDR3 DNA sequence: TGTGCCAGCAGCCACGGGACTACCGTAGAGCAGTACTTC.

The chain combines TRBV7-3 with TRBJ2-2, with D possibly being TRBD1 (5 bases). CDR3 length: 13 amino acids. Germline V CDR1 and CDR2: SGHTA, FQGTGA. Trimming cost V 2 bases and J 7 bases, with 8 bases left between them. CDR3 sequence: CASSLQGDGELFF. CDR3 DNA: TGTGCCAGCAGCTTACAGGGCGACGGGGAGCTGTTTTTT.

Ten or more counts support this clonotype. V usage is TRBV7-2 and J usage is TRBJ1-1; 7 bases line up with TRBD1. V lost 5 bases and J lost 4; bases outside the gene matches: 10. The germline V gene encodes CDR1 SGHTA and CDR2 FQGNSA. This CDR3 has 15 residues. The CDR3 here is CASSPDRVWGTEAFF. The DNA for the CDR3 is TGTGCCAGCAGCCCCGACAGGGTATGGGGCACTGAAGCTTTCTTT.

This clonotype was detected a few times. The V call is TRBV5-1, the J call TRBJ1-1, with 7 bases lining up with TRBD1. Germline lookup yields CDR1 SGHRS and CDR2 YFSETQ. The V and J ends lost 7 bases and 1 base, in that order; junction bases with no gene match: 7. This CDR3 comprises 14 residues. The CDR3 spells CASSSRQGNTEAFF. The CDR3 region has the DNA TGCGCCAGCTCCTCACGACAGGGGAACACTGAAGCTTTCTTT.

The chain combines TRBV29-1 with TRBJ2-6, with D possibly being TRBD1 (6 bases). V was clipped by 4 bases and J by 1 base, with 11 bases between them. The CDR3 has 15 residues. Germline CDR1 reads SQVTM; CDR2 reads ANQGSEA. The DNA of the CDR3 is TGCAGCGTTGGGGCAGGGGTTTCTGGGGCCAACGTCCTGACTTTC. Its protein product is CSVGAGVSGANVLTF.

V and J are TRBV24-1 and TRBJ2-7; tentatively, D is TRBD1 (6 bases). This CDR3 is built from 13 residues. Trimming pared 8 bases from V and 2 bases from J, leaving 12 bases between. Germline V lookup: CDR1 KGHDR, CDR2 SFDVKD. The CDR3 DNA is TGTGCCACCATTGCGGACAGACCCTACGAGCAGTACTTC. Translating it yields CATIADRPYEQYF.

The chain uses TRBV19 and TRBJ1-6, with 8 bases aligning to TRBD1. Germline CDR1 is LNHDA and CDR2 is SQIVND (reference sequence). The CDR3 covers 14 residues. The V segment lost 8 bases and the J segment 10 bases; nucleotides outside the gene matches: 10. This CDR3 reads CASPRTGQISPLHF. The CDR3 DNA is TGTGCCAGTCCCCGGACAGGGCAAATCTCACCCCTCCACTTT.

This chain connects TRBV6-1 to TRBJ2-2; 7 bases fit TRBD1. Looked up from germline, CDR1 is MNHNS and CDR2 is SASEGT. The CDR3 covers 15 residues. The V and J ends lost 6 bases and 1 base, in that order; junction bases with no gene match: 5. CDR3 coding DNA: TGTGCCAGCAGAAGGGGACAGCTGAACACCGGGGAGCTGTTTTTT. Its protein product is CASRRGQLNTGELFF.

The chain combines TRBV5-1 with TRBJ2-1, with 7 bases matching TRBD2. The germline CDR1 and CDR2 sequences are SGHRS and YFSETQ. J was trimmed by 0 bases and V by 4 bases; bases with no gene match: 16. This CDR3 is built from 19 residues. In nucleotides, the CDR3 is TGCGCCAGCAGCCTACCGGGACTATCCTCTTCCCGCTCCTACAATGAGCAGTTCTTC. As protein: CASSLPGLSSSRSYNEQFF.

This clonotype was seen more than once but under ten times. This chain joins TRBV25-1 and TRBJ2-5; D not certain. CDR3 length: 16 residues. Per the germline V gene, CDR1 is MGHDK and CDR2 is SYGVNS. Between the trimmed V and J ends, which lost 6 bases and 0 bases, there was a span of 17 bases. The CDR3 is CASSLRLGKHQETQYF. Written as DNA, the CDR3 is TGTGCCAGCAGCTTGAGACTGGGGAAGCACCAAGAGACCCAGTACTTC.

This clonotype was detected a few times. The chain has TRBV20-1 and TRBJ1-3, with a tentative D call TRBD1 (5 bases). Trimming left V 5 bases short and J 4 bases short, with 12 bases between. Germline CDR1 reads DFQATT; CDR2 reads SNEGSKA (reference sequence). CDR3 size: 13 residues. DNA of the CDR3: TGCAGTGCTGGCAGGGTTTTAGGAAACACCATATATTTT. As protein: CSAGRVLGNTIYF.

This clonotype was counted ten times or more. The chain is built from TRBV20-1 and TRBJ2-4; 8 nucleotides line up with TRBD1. Germline CDR1 reads DFQATT; CDR2 reads SNEGSKA (reference sequence). The CDR3 is 16 residues long. J gave up 0 bases and V 3 bases, and 7 bases lay outside the gene matches. The CDR3 loop reads CSARGQATIAKNIQYF. Here the CDR3 DNA reads TGCAGTGCTAGGGGACAGGCGACGATAGCCAAAAACATTCAGTACTTC.

The V and J genes are TRBV6-6 and TRBJ1-1, with D perhaps matching TRBD1 (6 bases). Germline assignment: CDR1 MNHNY and CDR2 SVGAGI (reference sequence). The CDR3 covers 13 residues. Trimming removed 11 bases at V and 2 bases at J, with 15 bases between. CDR3 nucleotide sequence: TGTGCCGGTAGGGGGACGGGTAACACTGAAGCTTTCTTT. It encodes CAGRGTGNTEAFF.

This clonotype was detected only a few times. This chain links TRBV20-1 with TRBJ1-4; D may be TRBD1 (6 bases). V gave up 3 bases and J gave up 6 bases, with 11 bases separating them. Germline V gene lookup returns CDR1 DFQATT and CDR2 SNEGSKA (reference sequence). The CDR3 totals 13 residues. The CDR3 DNA sequence: TGCAGTGCTAGTGGGGGGGCTGATGAAAAACTGTTTTTT. Its translation: CSASGGADEKLFF.

V is TRBV5-6 and J is TRBJ2-1; D not certain. The germline V gene has CDR1 SGHDT and CDR2 YYEEEE. The V gene lost 0 bases and the J gene lost 7 bases, with 5 bases spanning the gap. The CDR3 has 12 amino acids. The CDR3 nucleotides are TGTGCCAGCAGCTTGGGGGGAAATGAGCAGTTCTTC. Protein: CASSLGGNEQFF.